This T cell receptor (beta chain) emerged from a study of blood T cell repertoires in COVID-19. Study as a whole: Acute-phase and convalescent COVID-19 samples originated in the United States, Italy and Spain. Sources were T cells, B-cell-depleted T cells, or PBMCs; the material itself was cDNA or gDNA.

Original analysis: How many nucleated cells were present was estimated from reference gene primer amplification. Some clones are missing from TCRdb's copy, which holds only in-frame ones; the method was immunoSEQ multiplex PCR. V, J and clone size are those of that table, while D and trimming were read from the DNA. The data hold roughly 41,000 clones, with about 88% observed a single time. This clone was seen once. Germline assignment: CDR1 MNHNY and CDR2 SVGAGI (reference sequence). The V gene end was trimmed by 6 bases and the J gene end by 5 bases; junction bases not matched to a gene: 12. The CDR3 runs 15 residues.

Sequenced: peripheral blood. The clonotype was recovered from a man aged 55 to 70 with active COVID-19. The rearrangement uses TRBV6-6 and TRBJ2-7; 8 nucleotides line up with TRBD1. CDR3 in amino acids: CASRSPAGQADEQYF. CDR3 coding DNA: TGTGCCAGCAGGTCTCCGGCGGGACAGGCTGACGAGCAGTACTTC.